These T cell receptor beta chains were read from a single sample in a study of blood T cell repertoires in COVID-19. Sequencing used immunoSEQ multiplex PCR; TCRdb keeps in-frame clones, though not all of them. Of under 200,000 clones in the sample, nearly 90% were seen once. Sequencing was carried out using peripheral blood. The receptors here all came from a man aged 55-75 years with active or convalescent COVID-19. The CDR3 runs from the conserved cysteine through the conserved F or W. The order of the fields is V gene, J gene, clone size, CDR3 protein. Clone sizes are given selectively: once, few, many, or a class where the clone is expanded.

v_call: TRBV4-1
j_call: TRBJ1-2
clone_size: NA
cdr3_aa: CASNREGVAGEGYGYTF

v_call: TRBV6-1
j_call: TRBJ2-7
clone_size: NA
cdr3_aa: CASSEALRASGSSYEQYF

v_call: TRBV19
j_call: TRBJ2-4
clone_size: NA
cdr3_aa: CASSITAENIQYF

v_call: TRBV2
j_call: TRBJ1-2
clone_size: NA
cdr3_aa: CASSAQTGIYGYTF

v_call: TRBV9
j_call: TRBJ1-2
clone_size: NA
cdr3_aa: CASSADDRPRRYGYTF

v_call: TRBV5-4
j_call: TRBJ2-7
clone_size: few
cdr3_aa: CASSLESGASYEQYF

v_call: TRBV9
j_call: TRBJ2-7
clone_size: NA
cdr3_aa: CASSPAEGGYEQYF

v_call: TRBV13
j_call: TRBJ1-3
clone_size: NA
cdr3_aa: CASSGDRGRPGNTIYF

v_call: TRBV10-3
j_call: TRBJ1-5
clone_size: NA
cdr3_aa: CAISEPSSNQPQHF

v_call: TRBV19
j_call: TRBJ2-3
clone_size: NA
cdr3_aa: CASSVSGGADDTQYF

v_call: TRBV4-2
j_call: TRBJ2-1
clone_size: NA
cdr3_aa: CASSPTDSVLVQFF

v_call: TRBV12-3/TRBV12-4
j_call: TRBJ1-5
clone_size: NA
cdr3_aa: CASSYGEGQPQHF

v_call: TRBV7-6
j_call: TRBJ2-5
clone_size: NA
cdr3_aa: CASSLGTGLHQETQYF

v_call: TRBV20-1
j_call: TRBJ2-5
clone_size: NA
cdr3_aa: CSARLETQYF

v_call: TRBV5-1
j_call: TRBJ2-1
clone_size: once
cdr3_aa: CASSSGDKRGIFF

v_call: TRBV5-1
j_call: TRBJ1-4
clone_size: NA
cdr3_aa: CASSPKNGGITNEKLFF

v_call: TRBV15
j_call: TRBJ1-2
clone_size: NA
cdr3_aa: CATSRDAAGYGYTF

v_call: TRBV13
j_call: TRBJ1-5
clone_size: NA
cdr3_aa: CASSPGGTQPQHF

v_call: TRBV5-1
j_call: TRBJ2-3
clone_size: once
cdr3_aa: CASSSSGAGTDTQYF

v_call: TRBV19
j_call: TRBJ1-1
clone_size: NA
cdr3_aa: CASSIRDREGTEAFF

v_call: TRBV7-6
j_call: TRBJ2-1
clone_size: NA
cdr3_aa: CASSLAERRQGSYNEQFF

v_call: TRBV19
j_call: TRBJ2-5
clone_size: NA
cdr3_aa: CASSPGQVPLTETQYF

v_call: TRBV5-1
j_call: TRBJ1-1
clone_size: NA
cdr3_aa: CASSSSGSDTEAFF

v_call: TRBV15
j_call: TRBJ2-5
clone_size: NA
cdr3_aa: CATSRDSQGAGTQYF

v_call: TRBV5-1
j_call: TRBJ2-7
clone_size: NA
cdr3_aa: CASSLQQGLGEQYF

v_call: TRBV5-1
j_call: TRBJ1-1
clone_size: NA
cdr3_aa: CASRDRGSEAFF

v_call: TRBV27
j_call: TRBJ1-1
clone_size: NA
cdr3_aa: CASSLPPGRVNTEAFF

v_call: TRBV4-1
j_call: TRBJ1-4
clone_size: NA
cdr3_aa: CASSQVGGARLFF

v_call: TRBV21-1
j_call: TRBJ1-5
clone_size: NA
cdr3_aa: CASSKERGRKPQHF

v_call: TRBV30
j_call: TRBJ1-2
clone_size: NA
cdr3_aa: CAWRRQVNYGYTF

v_call: TRBV27
j_call: TRBJ1-1
clone_size: NA
cdr3_aa: CASSAAAGSLRTFF

v_call: TRBV9
j_call: TRBJ2-1
clone_size: NA
cdr3_aa: CASSLLGGGDEQFF

v_call: TRBV5-5
j_call: TRBJ2-2
clone_size: NA
cdr3_aa: CASSYPDRGYTGELFF

v_call: TRBV29-1
j_call: TRBJ1-5
clone_size: NA
cdr3_aa: CSASDTGTGSQPQHF

v_call: TRBV18
j_call: TRBJ2-3
clone_size: NA
cdr3_aa: CASSPIQGQGGTDTQYF

v_call: TRBV27
j_call: TRBJ2-7
clone_size: NA
cdr3_aa: CASSLKTSGGVIRHNEQYF

v_call: TRBV10-3
j_call: TRBJ1-2
clone_size: NA
cdr3_aa: CAISEAREDGYTF

v_call: TRBV6-1
j_call: TRBJ1-4
clone_size: NA
cdr3_aa: CASSETTGSNEKLFF

v_call: TRBV18
j_call: TRBJ2-7
clone_size: NA
cdr3_aa: CASSRDRPEQYF

v_call: TRBV30
j_call: TRBJ2-7
clone_size: NA
cdr3_aa: CAWAGGTDEQYF

v_call: TRBV7-9
j_call: TRBJ1-4
clone_size: NA
cdr3_aa: CASSLGGGFNEKLFF

v_call: TRBV11-2
j_call: TRBJ2-7
clone_size: NA
cdr3_aa: CASSSHAGGTGLDEQYF

v_call: TRBV2
j_call: TRBJ2-2
clone_size: once
cdr3_aa: CASSGTSGAATGELFF